This T cell receptor (beta chain) appears in the sequencing data of a study of cytomegalovirus exposure and HLA in healthy donors. Comment on this clone: The target antigen is unknown.

Findings and limits, study-wide: In a later analysis, donors in an Asian-associated ancestry cluster reportedly had fewer N-insertions in productive TCRs than the cohort mean.

Germline CDR1 is SGHAT and CDR2 is FQNNGV. This CDR3 region has 14 residues. The J segment lost 6 bases and the V segment lost 1 base, leaving 6 bases of the junction unmatched. Primers included in the PCR were 60 Vbeta and 13 Jbeta primers. Produced via immunoSEQ multiplex PCR; TCRdb's table is partial and in-frame only. The listing contains 60,000 to 70,000 clones. Sequencing was carried out using PBMCs. This receptor was identified in a boy aged 5 to 17 in good health and CMV-seronegative. The V call is TRBV11-2, the J call TRBJ2-7, with 7 bases that match TRBD2. CDR3 in DNA: TGTGCCAGCAGCTTAGTTCTAGCGGAGGGCGAGCAGTACTTC. It specifies CASSLVLAEGEQYF.